One TCR beta chain is described in this entry. Its antigen is unidentified. The data belong to a study of shared clonotypes between healthy human individuals. CDR3 length: 14 amino acids. The germline CDR1 and CDR2 sequences are KGHSH and LQKENI. V dropped 5 bases and J dropped 4; count of bases not matched to a gene: 4. General study points: Estimated richness values were generally larger in naive subsets than in memory subsets.

In the original workflow: ImmunoSEQ supplied junction-only sequences lacking quality scores, so filtering was different. Some clones are missing from TCRdb's copy, which holds only in-frame ones; the method was immunoSEQ multiplex PCR. The DNA was the basis for D and trimming; V, J and clone size are from that table. The repertoire has some 2.4 million clones, approximately 93% of them found once; the top ten carry 0.35% to 0.45%. Investigators divided CD4+ cells into CD45RA+ naive and CD45RA-negative memory subsets. The chain employs TRBV18 and TRBJ2-7; 11 bases are shared with TRBD2. The clonotype was recovered from a man aged 18-30 years in good health. Some clones in this sample may be carry-over from other donors' samples. Sequencing was carried out using naive CD4+ T cells from PBMCs. Documented subset: CD45RA+ positively selected. CDR3 in DNA: TGTGCCAGCTCAAGACTAGCGGGAAATTACGAGCAGTACTTC. It translates to CASSRLAGNYEQYF.